The following is a T cell receptor (beta chain) sequence with its context. The V gene's germline CDR1 is MGHRA and CDR2 YSYEKL. Trimming shortened V by 0 bases and J by 9 bases, and 18 bases separated the two germline ends. CDR3 length equals 15 residues. Profiled with immunoSEQ multiplex PCR; TCRdb holds only in-frame clones, not every one. The data show fewer than 100,000 clones, about 82% seen once. This record belongs to a study of graft-versus-host responses after intestinal transplantation. The clonotype comes from a human patient who received an intestinal transplant, so some T cells may come from the graft donor. The sequenced sample was PBMCs, obtained 255 days after intestinal transplant. The V gene is TRBV4-1, the J gene TRBJ2-7; the D gene is possibly TRBD2 (6 bases). The CDR3 DNA is TGCGCCAGCAGCCAAGAAGTCCTTCGGGGGACGGCGCAGTACTTC. Translated: CASSQEVLRGTAQYF.